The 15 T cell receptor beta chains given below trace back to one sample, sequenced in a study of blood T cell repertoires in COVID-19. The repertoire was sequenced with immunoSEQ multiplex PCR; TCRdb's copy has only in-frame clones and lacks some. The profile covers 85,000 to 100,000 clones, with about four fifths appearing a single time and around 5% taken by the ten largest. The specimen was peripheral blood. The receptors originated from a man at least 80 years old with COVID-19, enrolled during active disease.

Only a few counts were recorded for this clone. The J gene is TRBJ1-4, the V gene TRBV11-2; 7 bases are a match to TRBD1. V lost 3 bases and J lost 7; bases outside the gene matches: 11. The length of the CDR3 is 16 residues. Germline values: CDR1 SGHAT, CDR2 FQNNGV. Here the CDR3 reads CASSFGNRGRGEKLFF. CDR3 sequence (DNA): TGTGCCAGCAGCTTCGGTAACAGGGGTAGAGGTGAAAAACTGTTTTTT.

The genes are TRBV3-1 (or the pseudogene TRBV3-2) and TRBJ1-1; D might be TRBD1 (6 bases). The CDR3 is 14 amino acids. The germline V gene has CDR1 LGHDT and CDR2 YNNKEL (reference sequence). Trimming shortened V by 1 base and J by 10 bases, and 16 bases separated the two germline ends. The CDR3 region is CASSQGQVLRGAFF. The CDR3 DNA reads TGTGCCAGCAGCCAAGGACAGGTCCTTAGAGGAGCTTTCTTT.

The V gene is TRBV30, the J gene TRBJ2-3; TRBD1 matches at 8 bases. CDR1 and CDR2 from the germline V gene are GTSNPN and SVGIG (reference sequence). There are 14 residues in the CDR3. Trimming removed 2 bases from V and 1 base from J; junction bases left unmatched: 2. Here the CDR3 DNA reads TGTGCCTGGAGTCCGGGACAGGGCACAGATACGCAGTATTTT. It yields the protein CAWSPGQGTDTQYF.

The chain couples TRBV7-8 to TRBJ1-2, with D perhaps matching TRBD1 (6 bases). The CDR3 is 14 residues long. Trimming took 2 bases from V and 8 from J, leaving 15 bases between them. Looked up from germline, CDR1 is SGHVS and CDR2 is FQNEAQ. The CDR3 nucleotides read TGTGCCAGCAGCTTAACGACAGGCGCCTTGGGCTACACCTTC. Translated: CASSLTTGALGYTF.

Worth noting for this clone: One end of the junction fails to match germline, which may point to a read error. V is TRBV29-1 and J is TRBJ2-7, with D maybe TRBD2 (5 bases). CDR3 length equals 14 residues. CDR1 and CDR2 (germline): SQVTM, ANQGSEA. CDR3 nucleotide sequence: TGCAGCGTGGAAGATACTAGGAGCTCCTACGAGCAGTACTTC. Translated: CSVEDTRSSYEQYF.

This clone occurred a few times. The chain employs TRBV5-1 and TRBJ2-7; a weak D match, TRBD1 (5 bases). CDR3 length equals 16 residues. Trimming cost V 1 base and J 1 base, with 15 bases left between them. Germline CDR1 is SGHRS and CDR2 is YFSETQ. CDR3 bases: TGCGCCAGCAGCTTGAATCCCCCGGACACTTCCTACGAGCAGTACTTC. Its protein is CASSLNPPDTSYEQYF.

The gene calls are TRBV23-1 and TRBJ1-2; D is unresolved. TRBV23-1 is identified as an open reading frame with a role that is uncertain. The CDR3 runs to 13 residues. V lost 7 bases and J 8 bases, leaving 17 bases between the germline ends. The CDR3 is CASNPRDKEGYTF. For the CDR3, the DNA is TGCGCCAGCAATCCTCGGGATAAGGAAGGCTACACCTTC.

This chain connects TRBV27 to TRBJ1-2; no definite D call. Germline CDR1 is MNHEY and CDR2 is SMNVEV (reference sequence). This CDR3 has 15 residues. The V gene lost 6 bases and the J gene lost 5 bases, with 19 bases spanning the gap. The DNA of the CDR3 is TGTGCCAGCAGACCTACCTGGGCCAGTGTTTATGGCTACACCTTC. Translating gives CASRPTWASVYGYTF.

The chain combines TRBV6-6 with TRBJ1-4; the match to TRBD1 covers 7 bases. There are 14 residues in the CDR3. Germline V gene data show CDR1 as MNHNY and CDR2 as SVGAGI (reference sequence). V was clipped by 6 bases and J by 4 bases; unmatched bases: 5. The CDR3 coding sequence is TGTGCCAGCAGGGGGGACAGAGTTAATGAAAAACTGTTTTTT. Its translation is CASRGDRVNEKLFF.

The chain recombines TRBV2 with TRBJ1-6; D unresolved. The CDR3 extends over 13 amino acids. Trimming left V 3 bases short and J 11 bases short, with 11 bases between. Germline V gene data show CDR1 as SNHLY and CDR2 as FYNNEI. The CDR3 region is CASSDVRSAPLHF. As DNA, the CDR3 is TGTGCCAGCAGTGACGTTAGAAGCGCACCCCTCCACTTT.

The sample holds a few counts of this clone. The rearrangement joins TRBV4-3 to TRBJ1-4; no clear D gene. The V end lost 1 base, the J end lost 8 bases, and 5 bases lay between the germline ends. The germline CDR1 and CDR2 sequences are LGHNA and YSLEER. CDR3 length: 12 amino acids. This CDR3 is CASSQVSEKLFF. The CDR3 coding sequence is TGCGCCAGCAGCCAAGTAAGCGAAAAACTGTTTTTT.

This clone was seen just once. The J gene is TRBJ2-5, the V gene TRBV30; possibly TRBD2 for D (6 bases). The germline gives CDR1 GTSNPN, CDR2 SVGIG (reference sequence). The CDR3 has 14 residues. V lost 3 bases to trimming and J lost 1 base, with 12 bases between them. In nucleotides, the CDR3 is TGTGCCTGGAGGCGGGGAAGGGGCCAAGAGACCCAGTACTTC. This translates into CAWRRGRGQETQYF.

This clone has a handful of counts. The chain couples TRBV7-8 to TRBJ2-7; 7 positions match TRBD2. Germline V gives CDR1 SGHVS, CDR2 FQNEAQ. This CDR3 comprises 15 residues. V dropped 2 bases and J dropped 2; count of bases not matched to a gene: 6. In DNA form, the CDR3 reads TGTGCCAGCAGCTTAAGACTAGCTGACACCTACGAGCAGTACTTC. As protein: CASSLRLADTYEQYF.

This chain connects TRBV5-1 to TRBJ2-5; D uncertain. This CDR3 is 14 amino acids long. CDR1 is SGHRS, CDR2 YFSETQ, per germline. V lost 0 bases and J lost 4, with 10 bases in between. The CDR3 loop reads CASSLGYSPETQYF. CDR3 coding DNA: TGCGCCAGCAGCTTGGGGTATAGCCCAGAGACCCAGTACTTC. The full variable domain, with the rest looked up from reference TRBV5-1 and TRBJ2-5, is KAGVTQTPRYLIKTRGQQVTLSCSPISGHRSVSWYQQTPGQGLQFLFEYFSETQRNKGNFPGRFSGRQFSNSRSEMNVSTLELGDSALYLCASSLGYSPETQYFGPGTRLLVL.

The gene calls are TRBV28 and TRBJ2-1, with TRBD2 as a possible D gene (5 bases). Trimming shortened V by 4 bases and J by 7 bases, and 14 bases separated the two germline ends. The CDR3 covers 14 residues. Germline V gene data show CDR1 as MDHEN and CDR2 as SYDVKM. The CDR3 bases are TGTGCCAGCAGTTCGTGGGAGCGCAAAAATGAGCAGTTCTTC. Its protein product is CASSSWERKNEQFF.